Each of the 10 T cell receptor beta chains below was sequenced from the same sample in a study of breast tumors, draining lymph nodes, adjacent tissues. TCRdb re-called the multiplex PCR reads with MiXCR, one entry per CDR3 protein. The table records 250,000 or so distinct CDR3 sequences, 30% to 35% of them present only once. Breast cancer patients provided tissue from their axillary draining lymph nodes. The sample was axillary lymph node tissue. The source is a female donor with breast cancer. Some clones in this sample may be carry-over from other donors' samples.

This clonotype was seen a few times. V and J are TRBV5-1 and TRBJ1-1, with TRBD1 as a possible D gene (6 bases). The CDR3 runs to 14 residues. V lost 1 base to trimming and J lost 2 bases, with 9 bases between them. Germline CDR1 reads SGHRS; CDR2 reads YFSETQ. The CDR3 DNA reads TGCGCCAGCAGCTTGTCACAGGGAAACACTGAAGCTTTCTTT. Its protein product is CASSLSQGNTEAFF.

This clonotype came up many times. The V call is TRBV6-6, the J call TRBJ2-7; no firm D call. With 1 base removed from V and 5 bases from J, the gap between germline ends came to 9 bases. Looked up from germline, CDR1 is MNHNY and CDR2 is SVGAGI (reference sequence). The CDR3 loop spans 13 amino acids. CDR3 sequence (DNA): TGTGCCAGCAGTTACTATACGGTCAACGAGCAGTACTTC. Encoded protein: CASSYYTVNEQYF.

A remark on this clonotype: Possible read error: a much larger clone is one base away. The chain has TRBV11-2 and TRBJ1-5; unclear D gene. Germline V gives CDR1 SGHAT, CDR2 FQNNGV. There are 13 residues in the CDR3. The DNA of the CDR3 is TGTGCCAGCAGCTTTATTGCCTATCAGCCCCAGCGTTTT. It specifies CASSFIAYQPQRF. Looking up the rest from reference TRBV11-2 and TRBJ1-5 gives the full variable domain: EAGVAQSPRYKIIEKRQSVAFWCNPISGHATLYWYQQILGQGPKLLIQFQNNGVVDDSQLPKDRFSAERLKGVDSTLKIQPAKLEDSAVYLCASSFIAYQPQRFGDGTRLSIL.

This clonotype was seen many times. The chain is built from TRBV28 and TRBJ2-7; D unclear. V was cut by 3 bases and J by 4 bases, with 4 bases left in between. CDR1 is MDHEN and CDR2 is SYDVKM in the germline V gene. The CDR3 contains 11 residues. This chain's CDR3 is CASSFEYEQYF. Here the CDR3 DNA reads TGTGCCAGCAGTTTCGAGTACGAGCAGTACTTC. Supplemented by reference TRBV28 and TRBJ2-7, the full variable domain reads DVKVTQSSRYLVKRTGEKVFLECVQDMDHENMFWYRQDPGLGLRLIYFSYDVKMKEKGDIPEGYSVSREKKERFSLILESASTNQTSMYLCASSFEYEQYFGPGTRLTVT.

The CDR3 loop is CASSLRQRENIQYF. The CDR3 DNA reads as TGTGCCAGCAGCTTACGACAGAGGGAGAACATTCAGTACTTC. This chain connects TRBV11-1 to TRBJ2-4; D is perhaps TRBD1 or TRBD2 (5 bases each). This CDR3 is built from 14 residues. Trimming took off 2 bases at V and 7 bases at J, with 12 bases between the two ends. From germline, CDR1 is SGHAT and CDR2 FQDESV (reference sequence).

This clonotype came up many times. This chain connects TRBV11-2 to TRBJ2-2, with D unresolved. Germline V gene data show CDR1 as SGHAT and CDR2 as FQNNGV. Trimming took 5 bases from V and 7 from J, leaving 11 bases between them. CDR3 length: 13 amino acids. In DNA, the CDR3 is TGTGCCAGCAGCCCCCCAGCATACGGGGAGCTGTTTTTT. Translation: CASSPPAYGELFF.

The table lists this clonotype with many counts. The rearrangement uses TRBV7-6 and TRBJ1-4; TRBD1 is a possible D gene (6 bases). Trimming took 1 base from V and 7 from J, leaving 13 bases between them. Germline-derived CDR1 and CDR2 are SGHVS and FNYEAQ. The CDR3 sequence is 15 residues long. The CDR3 bases are TGTGCCAGCAGCTTAGACGCAGGGGTCGGTGAAAAACTGTTTTTT. As protein: CASSLDAGVGEKLFF.

This clonotype was counted at least ten times. V is TRBV14 and J is TRBJ2-1; 7 bases match TRBD2. There are 16 residues in the CDR3. Unmatched junction bases numbered 9, after V lost 3 bases and J lost 4 bases. Germline lookup yields CDR1 SGHDN and CDR2 FVKESK. CDR3 coding DNA: TGTGCCAGCAGCCAGGTCGGCGGGAGACAATACAATGAGCAGTTCTTC. Its protein is CASSQVGGRQYNEQFF.

Concerning this clonotype: This CDR3 fails to terminate in the conserved phenylalanine or tryptophan, so it likely reflects a read error. The V call is TRBV9, the J call TRBJ1-1; D is unclear. There are 13 residues in the CDR3. V lost 2 bases, J lost 0 bases, and 5 bases lay in between. Germline-derived CDR1 and CDR2 are SGDLS and YYNGEE. In DNA, the CDR3 is TGTGCCAGCAGCGTGGCACTGAACACTGAAGCTTTCCTT. Amino acid sequence: CASSVALNTEAFL.

About this clonotype: A read error is possible here, since a much larger clone lies one base away. The chain uses TRBV6-1 and TRBJ1-3; possibly TRBD1 for D (5 bases). The CDR3 totals 14 residues. In germline, CDR1 is MNHNS, CDR2 SASEGT. V dropped 6 bases and J dropped 1 base, with 10 bases sitting between them. CDR3 DNA: TGTGCCAGCAGACACAGGCTATCTGGAAACACCATATATTTT. It yields the protein CASRHRLSGNTIYF.